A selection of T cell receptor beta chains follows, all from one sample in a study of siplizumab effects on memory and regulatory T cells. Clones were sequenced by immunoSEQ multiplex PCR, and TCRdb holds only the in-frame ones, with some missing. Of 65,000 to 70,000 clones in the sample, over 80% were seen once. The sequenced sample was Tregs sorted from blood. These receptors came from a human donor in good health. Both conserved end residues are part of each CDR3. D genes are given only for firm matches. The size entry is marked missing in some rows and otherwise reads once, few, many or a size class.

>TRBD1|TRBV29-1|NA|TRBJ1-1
CSVDPDRVNTEAFF
TGCAGCGTTGACCCCGACAGGGTGAACACTGAAGCTTTCTTT
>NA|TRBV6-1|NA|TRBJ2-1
CASRNYSYNEQFF
TGTGCCAGCAGGAACTATTCTTACAATGAGCAGTTCTTC
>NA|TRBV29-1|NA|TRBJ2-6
CSVESAVSGANVLTF
TGCAGCGTTGAATCAGCTGTATCTGGGGCCAACGTCCTGACTTTC
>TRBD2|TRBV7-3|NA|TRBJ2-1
CASSPTGGRAVNEQFF
TGTGCCAGCAGCCCGACGGGCGGGAGGGCCGTGAATGAGCAGTTCTTC
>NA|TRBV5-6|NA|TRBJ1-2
CASSLVGAGGGYTF
TGTGCCAGCAGCTTGGTCGGAGCCGGCGGGGGCTACACCTTC
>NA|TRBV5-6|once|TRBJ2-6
CASAGGGAGANVLTF
TGTGCCAGCGCTGGAGGGGGGGCCGGGGCCAACGTCCTGACTTTC
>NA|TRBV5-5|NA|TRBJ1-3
CASSPLKPISGNTIYF
TGTGCCAGCAGCCCTTTGAAGCCGATCTCTGGAAACACCATATATTTT
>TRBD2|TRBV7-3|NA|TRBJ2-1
CASSSGTSDRNEQFF
TGTGCCAGCAGCTCTGGGACTAGCGACAGGAACGAGCAGTTCTTC
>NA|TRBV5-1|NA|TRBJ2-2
CASSLNGELFF
TGCGCCAGCAGCTTGAACGGGGAGCTGTTTTTT
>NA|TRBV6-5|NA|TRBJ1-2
CASSFGTNYGYTF
TGTGCCAGCAGTTTTGGAACTAACTATGGCTACACCTTC
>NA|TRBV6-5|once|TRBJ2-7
CASSSRVLYF
TGTGCCAGCAGTTCGAGGGTACTGTACTTC
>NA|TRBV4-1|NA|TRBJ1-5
CASSHLQNQPQHF
TGCGCCAGCAGCCACCTCCAGAATCAGCCCCAGCATTTT
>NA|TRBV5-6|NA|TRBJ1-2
CASSFRLSGYTF
TGTGCCAGCAGCTTTAGGCTCTCTGGCTACACCTTC
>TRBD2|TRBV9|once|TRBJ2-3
CASSPWTSYDTQYF
TGTGCCAGCAGCCCCTGGACTAGCTACGATACGCAGTATTTT
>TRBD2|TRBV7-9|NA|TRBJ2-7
CASSFAGVGYEQYF
TGTGCCAGCAGCTTTGCGGGAGTAGGTTACGAGCAGTACTTC
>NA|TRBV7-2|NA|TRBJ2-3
CASSLMWGSDTQYF
TGTGCCAGCAGCTTAATGTGGGGCTCGGATACGCAGTATTTT
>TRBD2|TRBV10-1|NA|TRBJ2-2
CARHVPAGGNTGELFF
TGCGCCAGACACGTACCGGCGGGAGGGAACACCGGGGAGCTGTTTTTT
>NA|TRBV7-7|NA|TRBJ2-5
CASSKHGGGTLQETQYF
TGTGCTAGCAGCAAGCACGGGGGTGGGACACTCCAAGAGACCCAGTACTTC
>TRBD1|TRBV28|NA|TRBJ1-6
CASNGQGYNSPLHF
TGTGCCAGCAACGGACAGGGGTATAATTCACCCCTCCACTTT
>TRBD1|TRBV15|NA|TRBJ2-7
CATSRDREYEQYF
TGTGCCACCAGCAGGGACAGGGAATACGAGCAGTACTTC
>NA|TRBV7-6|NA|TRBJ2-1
CASSRTTLSYNEQFF
TGTGCCAGCAGCCGAACTACCCTCTCCTACAATGAGCAGTTCTTC
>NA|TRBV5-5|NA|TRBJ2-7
CASSLSGVEAEQYF
TGTGCCAGCAGCTTATCGGGAGTTGAGGCCGAGCAGTACTTC
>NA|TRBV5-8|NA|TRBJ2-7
CASSWTGPPLSYEQYF
TGTGCCAGCAGCTGGACCGGCCCTCCTCTTTCCTACGAGCAGTACTTC
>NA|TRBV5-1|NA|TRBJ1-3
CASSLGTGAGNTIYF
TGCGCCAGCAGCTTGGGCACCGGAGCTGGAAACACCATATATTTT
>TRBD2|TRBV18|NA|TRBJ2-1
CASSPSLAGVREQFF
TGTGCCAGCTCACCTAGCCTAGCGGGAGTACGTGAGCAGTTCTTC
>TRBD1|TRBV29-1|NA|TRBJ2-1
CSVVGQGEVNEQFF
TGCAGCGTTGTAGGACAGGGAGAAGTCAATGAGCAGTTCTTC
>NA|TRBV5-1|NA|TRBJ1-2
CASSTTGSDYGYTF
TGCGCCAGCTCGACTACAGGTTCTGACTATGGCTACACCTTC
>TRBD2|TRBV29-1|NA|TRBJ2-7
CSVETSGGGEQYF
TGCAGCGTTGAAACCTCCGGCGGGGGAGAGCAGTACTTC
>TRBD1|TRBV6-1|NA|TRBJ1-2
CASRKRTGDLKGYTF
TGTGCCAGCAGGAAGAGGACAGGGGACTTGAAAGGCTACACCTTC
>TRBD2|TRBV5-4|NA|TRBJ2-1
CASSRVFQREENDNEQFF
TGTGCCAGCAGCCGTGTTTTTCAGCGGGAGGAAAATGACAATGAGCAGTTCTTC
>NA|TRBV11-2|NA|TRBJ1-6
CASRYPGSPLHF
TGTGCCAGCAGATATCCAGGGTCACCCCTCCACTTT
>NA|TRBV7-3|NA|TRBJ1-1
CASSPGHQNTEAFF
TGTGCCAGCAGTCCGGGACACCAGAACACTGAAGCTTTCTTT
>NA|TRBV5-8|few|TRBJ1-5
CASTRTAAAQPQHF
TGTGCCAGCACCAGGACTGCAGCAGCCCAGCCCCAGCATTTT
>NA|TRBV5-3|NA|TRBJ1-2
CARSLGRIANYGYTF
TGTGCCAGAAGCTTGGGACGGATAGCTAACTATGGCTACACCTTC
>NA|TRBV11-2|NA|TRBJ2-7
CASSLGTARDGRYEQYF
TGTGCCAGCAGCTTAGGGACGGCTAGGGATGGAAGATACGAGCAGTACTTC
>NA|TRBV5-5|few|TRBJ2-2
CASSPSRRHLNTGELFF
TGTGCCAGCAGCCCTTCTAGGCGGCATCTGAACACCGGGGAGCTGTTTTTT
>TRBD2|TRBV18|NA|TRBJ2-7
CASSPQREGREQYF
TGTGCCAGCTCACCACAGCGGGAGGGAAGGGAGCAGTACTTC
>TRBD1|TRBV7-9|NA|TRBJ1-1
CASSRQGRNTEAFF
TGTGCCAGCAGCCGACAGGGAAGAAACACTGAAGCTTTCTTT
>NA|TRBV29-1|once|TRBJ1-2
CSVDRGGYGYTF
TGCAGCGTTGACAGGGGCGGCTATGGCTACACCTTC
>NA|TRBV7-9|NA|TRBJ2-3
CASSRGGAQDTQYF
TGTGCCAGCAGCCGCGGCGGAGCCCAAGATACGCAGTATTTT
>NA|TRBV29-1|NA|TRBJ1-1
CSVGWSTEAFF
TGCAGCGTTGGCTGGAGCACTGAAGCTTTCTTT
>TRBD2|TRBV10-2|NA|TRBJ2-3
CASSGVTSGRHTDTQYF
TGCGCCAGCAGTGGGGTGACTAGCGGGAGACATACAGATACGCAGTATTTT
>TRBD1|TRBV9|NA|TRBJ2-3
CASSVGQGEGTDTQYF
TGTGCCAGCAGCGTAGGACAGGGTGAGGGCACAGATACGCAGTATTTT
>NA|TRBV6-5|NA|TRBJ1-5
CASSPTGNQPQHF
TGTGCCAGCAGCCCCACTGGCAATCAGCCCCAGCATTTT
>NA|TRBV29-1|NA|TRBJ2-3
CSVAMNRVGDTQYF
TGCAGCGTTGCGATGAACAGGGTTGGAGATACGCAGTATTTT
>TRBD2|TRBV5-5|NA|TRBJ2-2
CASSRGSGRASSTGELFF
TGTGCCAGCAGCCGGGGTAGCGGGAGGGCCTCCTCCACCGGGGAGCTGTTTTTT
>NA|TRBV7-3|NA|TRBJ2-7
CASSGSGSPYEQYF
TGTGCCAGCAGCGGCTCGGGGTCCCCCTACGAGCAGTACTTC
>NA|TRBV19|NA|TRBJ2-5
CATSVSPPETQYF
TGTGCCACCTCAGTTAGTCCCCCAGAGACCCAGTACTTC
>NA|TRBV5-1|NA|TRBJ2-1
CASSLGAHPDNEQFF
TGCGCCAGCAGTCTCGGGGCACATCCCGACAATGAGCAGTTCTTC
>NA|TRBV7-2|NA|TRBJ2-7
CASSAGRSSYEQYF
TGTGCCAGCAGCGCGGGACGGTCATCCTACGAGCAGTACTTC
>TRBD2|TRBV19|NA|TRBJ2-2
CASTPLAAGTGELFF
TGTGCCAGTACCCCCCTAGCGGCTGGCACCGGGGAGCTGTTTTTT